What follows are 21 T cell receptor beta chains derived from one specimen sequenced in a study of cytomegalovirus exposure and HLA in healthy donors. With 60 Vbeta and 13 Jbeta primers, the PCR was carried out. The table came from immunoSEQ multiplex PCR; TCRdb's copy has only in-frame clones and leaves some out. Among some 120,000 clones listed, roughly 74% were seen once. The sequencing sample was made of PBMCs. These receptor sequences come from a man aged 35-49 years in good health and CMV-seropositive.

This clone was seen only once. The V and J genes are TRBV5-8 and TRBJ1-2; D is unresolved. Germline CDR1 SGHTS, CDR2 YDEGEE. The CDR3 is 13 amino acids. With 3 bases removed from V and 2 bases from J, the gap between germline ends came to 8 bases. The CDR3 coding sequence is TGTGCCAGCAGCTACCTACCAAACTATGGCTACACCTTC. It yields the protein CASSYLPNYGYTF.

V usage is TRBV28 and J usage is TRBJ1-5; 10 positions match TRBD1. The CDR3 consists of 17 residues. J gave up 3 bases and V 10 bases, and 15 bases lay outside the gene matches. Germline V gives CDR1 MDHEN, CDR2 SYDVKM. This CDR3 is CATTRDRGSFYNQPQHF. The CDR3 nucleotides read TGTGCCACCACGAGGGACAGGGGTTCCTTTTACAATCAGCCCCAGCATTTT.

The chain combines TRBV5-4 with TRBJ1-1; 11 nucleotides match TRBD1. The CDR3 has 17 amino acids. Germline trimming cut 0 bases from V and 4 bases from J; bases unmatched to any gene: 8. CDR1 and CDR2 from the germline V gene are SGHNT and YYREEE (reference sequence). The CDR3 reads CASSLGTGGDLATEAFF. The CDR3 DNA follows: TGTGCCAGCAGCTTGGGGACAGGGGGCGATTTAGCCACTGAAGCTTTCTTT.

The chain joins TRBV5-1 to TRBJ2-5; 7 bases align to TRBD1. The tail of the sequence fits TRBJ2-7 better, so the J call may be wrong. CDR3 length: 15 amino acids. Germline V CDR1 and CDR2: SGHRS, YFSETQ. CDR3 in amino acids: CASSLGRDSSYEQYF. The CDR3, as DNA: TGCGCCAGCAGCTTGGGCAGGGACAGCTCCTACGAGCAGTACTTC.

This clone was seen just once. One end of the junction fails to match germline, which may point to a read error. The chain joins TRBV7-9 to TRBJ1-1; 8 bases align to TRBD1. The CDR3 consists of 13 residues. Germline values: CDR1 SEHNR, CDR2 FQNEAQ (reference sequence). CDR3 DNA: TGTTCCAGCAGCTACCGGACAGGGACCCAAGCTTTCTTT. It specifies CSSSYRTGTQAFF.

This clone showed up just a few times. The chain joins TRBV19 to TRBJ2-3; D ambiguous. CDR3 size: 13 residues. Looked up from germline, CDR1 is LNHDA and CDR2 is SQIVND (reference sequence). V lost 10 bases, J lost 0 bases, and 11 bases lay in between. The CDR3 DNA is TGTGCCACCGCAGGCCAAAGCACAGATACGCAGTATTTT. This encodes CATAGQSTDTQYF.

The chain is built from TRBV19 and TRBJ2-2, with D possibly matching TRBD1 (6 bases). This CDR3 comprises 16 residues. The germline V gene encodes CDR1 LNHDA and CDR2 SQIVND (reference sequence). Trimming shortened V by 0 bases and J by 6 bases, and 14 bases separated the two germline ends. The CDR3 DNA is TGTGCCAGTAGTATAGACGGCAGGGGAATCCCCGGGGAGCTGTTTTTT. It yields the protein CASSIDGRGIPGELFF.

This clone was observed a few times. The chain links TRBV27 to TRBJ1-5; a weak D match, TRBD1 (5 bases). Looked up from germline, CDR1 is MNHEY and CDR2 is SMNVEV (reference sequence). The V end was cut by 3 bases, the J end by 3 bases, with 24 bases between. The CDR3 is made up of 19 amino acids. CDR3 loop: CASSLTRGGGTGNNQPQHF. The CDR3 DNA reads as TGTGCCAGCAGTTTGACGCGGGGGGGAGGGACGGGAAACAATCAGCCCCAGCATTTT.

The chain joins TRBV5-1 to TRBJ2-3, with TRBD2 matching over 7 bases. Trimming at V came to 4 bases and at J to 0 bases, leaving 5 bases not matched to a gene. The germline CDR1 and CDR2 sequences are SGHRS and YFSETQ. CDR3 length: 15 residues. The CDR3 here is CASSLSGLSTDTQYF. The CDR3 region has the DNA TGCGCCAGCAGCCTTAGCGGGTTAAGCACAGATACGCAGTATTTT.

The chain is built from TRBV9 and TRBJ2-5, with a possible D match to TRBD2 (6 bases). CDR3 length equals 15 residues. The V end lost 1 base, the J end lost 2 bases, and 12 bases lay between the germline ends. Germline CDR1 and CDR2: SGDLS and YYNGEE. The chain's CDR3 is CASSVSGTGQETQYF. The CDR3 bases are TGTGCCAGCAGCGTATCCGGGACTGGGCAAGAGACCCAGTACTTC.

CDR3 DNA sequence: TGTGCCACCAGCACAGGTGATACTAGCACAGATACGCAGTATTTT. Protein sequence: CATSTGDTSTDTQYF. The chain couples TRBV15 to TRBJ2-3; D is uncertain. Germline CDR1 and CDR2: LNHNV and YYDKDF (reference sequence). This CDR3 is built from 15 residues. The V end was cut by 4 bases, the J end by 0 bases, with 11 bases between.

This clone has just a few counts. The chain is built from TRBV2 and TRBJ1-2, with D perhaps TRBD1 (6 bases). Germline CDR1 is SNHLY and CDR2 is FYNNEI. The V gene lost 7 bases and the J gene lost 3 bases, with 15 bases spanning the gap. The CDR3 is 14 amino acids. The CDR3 DNA follows: TGTGCCAGCACCCATGGTGAGGGGGACTATGGCTACACCTTC. Translation: CASTHGEGDYGYTF.

The J gene is TRBJ1-3, the V gene TRBV9; 7 bases are a match to TRBD1. Germline CDR1 and CDR2: SGDLS and YYNGEE. CDR3 size: 18 residues. Trimming at V came to 3 bases and at J to 1 base, leaving 13 bases not matched to a gene. The CDR3 protein is CASSAKPDRQLSGNTIYF. The CDR3 region has the DNA TGTGCCAGCAGCGCAAAACCGGACAGGCAACTTTCTGGAAACACCATATATTTT.

This clone was recorded a few times. V and J are TRBV9 and TRBJ2-1, with D perhaps TRBD2 (6 bases). V lost 4 bases, J lost 8 bases, and 16 bases lay in between. CDR3 length: 14 residues. The germline V gene encodes CDR1 SGDLS and CDR2 YYNGEE. In nucleotides, the CDR3 is TGTGCCAGCAGCACACGACTAGTCTTCGATGAGCAGTTCTTC. Amino acids: CASSTRLVFDEQFF.

A few counts support this clone. The genes are TRBV4-1 and TRBJ2-2; 8 nucleotides agree with TRBD1. The trim removed 4 bases at V and 4 bases at J, leaving 5 bases unmatched. The CDR3 runs 15 residues. Germline-derived CDR1 and CDR2 are MGHRA and YSYEKL. The CDR3, as DNA: TGCGCCAGCAGCCCCCGACAGGGGACCACCGGGGAGCTGTTTTTT. It encodes CASSPRQGTTGELFF.

The chain joins TRBV27 to TRBJ1-5, with D hard to call. V lost 3 bases and J 5 bases, leaving 11 bases between the germline ends. This CDR3 contains 14 residues. Germline CDR1 MNHEY, CDR2 SMNVEV (reference sequence). Written as DNA, the CDR3 is TGTGCCAGCAGTTTTAGCGCGGGTGATCAGCCCCAGCATTTT. The encoded protein is CASSFSAGDQPQHF.

This chain connects TRBV6-1 to TRBJ2-1, with D possibly being TRBD2 (6 bases). The CDR3 covers 13 residues. Trimming left V 5 bases short and J 10 bases short, with 15 bases between. CDR1 is MNHNS and CDR2 is SASEGT in the germline V gene. The CDR3 nucleotides read TGTGCCAGCAGTCCCCGGCGGGGTTGGGAGCAGTTCTTC. This gives the protein CASSPRRGWEQFF.

The chain employs TRBV5-1 and TRBJ2-1; TRBD2 might be the D (6 bases). V shed 1 base and J shed 4 bases, with 9 bases lying between them. Germline V gene lookup returns CDR1 SGHRS and CDR2 YFSETQ. The CDR3 totals 14 residues. The CDR3 protein is CASSLSGHYNEQFF. CDR3 nucleotide sequence: TGCGCCAGCAGCTTGAGCGGGCATTACAATGAGCAGTTCTTC.

This clone was counted a single time. The genes are TRBV7-2 and TRBJ1-5, with 7 nucleotides matching TRBD1. The length of the CDR3 is 16 residues. Looked up from germline, CDR1 is SGHTA and CDR2 is FQGNSA. Trimming cost V 1 base and J 9 bases; bases outside gene matches: 12. The CDR3 bases are TGTGCCAGCAGCTTAGGTAACAGGGGCGTCGGCCGGCCCCAGCATTTT. Translation gives CASSLGNRGVGRPQHF.

The chain couples TRBV19 to TRBJ1-5, with TRBD1 matching over 12 bases. This CDR3 has 15 amino acids. Per germline, CDR1 LNHDA and CDR2 SQIVND (reference sequence). Trimming cost V 6 bases and J 6 bases; bases outside gene matches: 6. The CDR3 loop reads CASSLPGQGAQPQHF. CDR3 bases: TGTGCCAGTAGCCTTCCGGGACAGGGGGCTCAGCCCCAGCATTTT.

This clone appeared a few times. This chain links TRBV5-4 with TRBJ2-7, with 10 bases that match TRBD1. The junction had 6 bases not matched to a gene; V was cut back by 3 bases and J by 3 bases. CDR1 and CDR2 from the germline V gene are SGHNT and YYREEE (reference sequence). The CDR3 has 15 amino acids. The CDR3 DNA sequence: TGTGCCAGCAGCTGGGGACAGGGGAGGGACTACGAGCAGTACTTC. This gives the protein CASSWGQGRDYEQYF. Supplemented by reference TRBV5-4 and TRBJ2-7, the full variable domain reads ETGVTQSPTHLIKTRGQQVTLRCSSQSGHNTVSWYQQALGQGPQFIFQYYREEENGRGNFPPRFSGLQFPNYSSELNVNALELDDSALYLCASSWGQGRDYEQYFGPGTRLTVT.